This passage covers 30 T cell receptor beta chains from one sample sequenced in a study of T cells in Graves' hyperthyroidism and ophthalmopathy. Amplified TCR beta CDR3 regions derived from RNA transcripts. The TCR CDR3 first-round RT-PCR relied on the HTBI primer set. TCRdb ran MiXCR on the multiplex PCR reads and lists one entry per CDR3 protein. In the table there are around 800,000 distinct CDR3 sequences, roughly 37% of which are singletons. The sequenced material came from blood. All receptors come from a man aged 18 to 29 with Graves' hyperthyroidism.

This clonotype was detected ten times or more. The chain links TRBV9 to TRBJ2-5; D gene ambiguous. The germline gives CDR1 SGDLS, CDR2 YYNGEE. The V end lost 3 bases, the J end lost 3 bases, and 12 bases lay between the germline ends. The CDR3 extends over 14 amino acids. CDR3 nucleotide sequence: TGTGCCAGCAGCGCCCCATGGGGTGAAGAGACCCAGTACTTC. Translated: CASSAPWGEETQYF. Using reference TRBV9 and TRBJ2-5 for the parts outside the CDR3, the full variable domain is DSGVTQTPKHLITATGQRVTLRCSPRSGDLSVYWYQQSLDQGLQFLIQYYNGEERAKGNILERFSAQQFPDLHSELNLSSLELGDSALYFCASSAPWGEETQYFGPGTRLLVL.

This clonotype was recorded a few times. The chain uses TRBV7-2 and TRBJ1-4, with D perhaps matching TRBD1 (6 bases). The CDR3 has 17 amino acids. Between the trimmed V and J ends, which lost 2 bases and 0 bases, there was a span of 13 bases. Germline V gives CDR1 SGHTA, CDR2 FQGNSA. CDR3 amino acids: CASSLNRRTATNEKLFF. In DNA form, the CDR3 reads TGTGCCAGCAGCTTAAATAGGCGGACAGCAACTAATGAAAAACTGTTTTTT.

V is TRBV11-1 and J is TRBJ1-4, with unresolved D. Germline CDR1 SGHAT, CDR2 FQDESV (reference sequence). There are 15 residues in the CDR3. The germline V and J ends were trimmed by 5 bases and 0 bases, with 10 bases remaining between them. The CDR3 DNA is TGTGCCAGCAGCGCCACAGTCGCAACTAATGAAAAACTGTTTTTT. Protein product: CASSATVATNEKLFF.

The chain links TRBV5-6 to TRBJ2-7, with 10 bases fitting TRBD1. This CDR3 comprises 15 residues. The ends lost 7 bases at V and 7 bases at J; junction bases unmatched: 14. The germline gives CDR1 SGHDT, CDR2 YYEEEE. This chain's CDR3 is CASSPVRDRGLEQYF. DNA for the CDR3: TGTGCCAGCTCACCCGTCCGGGACAGGGGACTGGAGCAGTACTTC. The whole variable domain, filled in from reference TRBV5-6 and TRBJ2-7, reads DAGVTQSPTHLIKTRGQQVTLRCSPKSGHDTVSWYQQALGQGPQFIFQYYEEEERQRGNFPDRFSGHQFPNYSSELNVNALLLGDSALYLCASSPVRDRGLEQYFGPGTRLTVT.

CDR3 region: CASSPGGGRANVLTF. CDR3 bases: TGTGCCAGCAGCCCTGGCGGGGGGAGGGCCAACGTCCTGACTTTC. The V and J genes are TRBV11-3 and TRBJ2-6, with 8 bases lining up with TRBD2. This CDR3 region has 15 residues. Germline V lookup: CDR1 SGHNT, CDR2 YENEEA. The V gene end was trimmed by 5 bases and the J gene end by 5 bases; junction bases not matched to a gene: 5.

The table lists this clonotype with many counts. This rearrangement joins TRBV29-1 to TRBJ2-7; 7 positions match TRBD1. With V trimmed by 7 bases and J by 3 bases, 12 bases remained unmatched. CDR1 and CDR2 from the germline V gene are SQVTM and ANQGSEA. The CDR3 length is 14 residues. CDR3: CSAGSRQGDYEQYF. CDR3 coding DNA: TGCAGCGCGGGGTCTAGACAGGGAGACTACGAGCAGTACTTC.

This chain connects TRBV11-2 to TRBJ1-1; TRBD1 matches at 8 bases. The CDR3 sequence is 13 residues long. The J segment lost 0 bases and the V segment lost 11 bases, leaving 5 bases of the junction unmatched. Germline CDR1 SGHAT, CDR2 FQNNGV. The CDR3 loop reads CAWRQGLNTEAFF. DNA of the CDR3: TGTGCCTGGAGACAGGGGTTGAACACTGAAGCTTTCTTT. Supplemented by reference TRBV11-2 and TRBJ1-1, the full variable domain reads EAGVAQSPRYKIIEKRQSVAFWCNPISGHATLYWYQQILGQGPKLLIQFQNNGVVDDSQLPKDRFSAERLKGVDSTLKIQPAKLEDSAVYLCAWRQGLNTEAFFGQGTRLTVV.

Comment on this clonotype: This may be a read error: a much more frequent sequence differs by one nucleotide. The gene calls are TRBV7-9 and TRBJ2-2; D may be TRBD1 or TRBD2 (5 bases each). The CDR3 contains 12 residues. Germline V lookup: CDR1 SEHNR, CDR2 FQNEAQ (reference sequence). CDR3: CASSRPLGELLF. Written as DNA, the CDR3 is TGTGCCAGCAGCAGACCCTTGGGGGAGCTGCTTTTT.

The chain couples TRBV10-2 to TRBJ1-2; TRBD1 is a possible D gene (5 bases). CDR3 length: 16 residues. The ends were cut back, 3 bases at V and 0 bases at J, with 14 bases in the middle. Germline CDR1 and CDR2: WSHSY and SAAADI. CDR3 sequence reads: CASSEGRGGANYGYTF. The CDR3 DNA follows: TGCGCCAGCAGTGAAGGTAGGGGAGGGGCTAACTATGGCTACACCTTC.

This clonotype was seen only a few times. CDR3: CASSIRSLTASNTEAFF. In nucleotides, the CDR3 is TGTGCCAGTAGTATCCGATCCCTGACAGCCTCGAACACTGAAGCTTTCTTT. The V and J genes are TRBV19 and TRBJ1-1; D is perhaps TRBD1 (5 bases). V was cut by 3 bases and J by 1 base, with 18 bases left in between. Germline V gene data show CDR1 as LNHDA and CDR2 as SQIVND (reference sequence). This CDR3 comprises 17 residues.

CDR3 sequence (DNA): TGTGCCAGCAGCCGGGACAGGGCGGTGACTGAAGCTTTCTTT. Protein: CASSRDRAVTEAFF. The rearrangement uses TRBV14 and TRBJ1-1; 9 bases match TRBD1. Germline lookup yields CDR1 SGHDN and CDR2 FVKESK. The CDR3 extends over 14 amino acids. With V trimmed by 4 bases and J by 5 bases, 5 bases remained unmatched.

The gene calls are TRBV19 and TRBJ1-3; D is unclear. This CDR3 region has 13 residues. V dropped 1 base and J dropped 4 bases, with 5 bases sitting between them. Per germline, CDR1 LNHDA and CDR2 SQIVND (reference sequence). CDR3: CASSIVSGNTIYF. In DNA form, the CDR3 reads TGTGCCAGTAGTATAGTGTCGGGAAACACCATATATTTT.

The chain links TRBV20-1 to TRBJ2-7, with 8 bases identical to TRBD2. V dropped 3 bases and J dropped 7; count of bases not matched to a gene: 20. This CDR3 is built from 17 residues. The germline gives CDR1 DFQATT, CDR2 SNEGSKA (reference sequence). The DNA for the CDR3 is TGCAGTGCTAGGCGACCGCAAACTTGGCGGGAGGTGGGGGAGCAGTACTTC. It is translated as CSARRPQTWREVGEQYF.

The chain uses TRBV29-1 and TRBJ2-5, with D maybe TRBD2 (5 bases). The V gene's germline CDR1 is SQVTM and CDR2 ANQGSEA. V lost 8 bases and J lost 3, with 16 bases in between. The CDR3 spans 13 residues. This chain's CDR3 is CSLGVGTEETQYF. DNA of the CDR3: TGCAGCCTCGGGGTGGGCACTGAAGAGACCCAGTACTTC.

The chain uses TRBV7-8 and TRBJ1-1; maybe TRBD1 (6 bases). The CDR3 has 17 residues. V gave up 5 bases and J gave up 0 bases, with 19 bases separating them. Per the germline V gene, CDR1 is SGHVS and CDR2 is FQNEAQ. CDR3 nucleotides: TGTGCCAGCAGCCAAGAAAGAACAGGGCACATGAACACTGAAGCTTTCTTT. It encodes CASSQERTGHMNTEAFF.

The chain employs TRBV7-3 and TRBJ2-5; 8 positions match TRBD2. CDR3 length equals 14 residues. After removal of 5 bases from V and 1 base from J, the junction contained 3 bases not matched to a gene. CDR1 and CDR2 from the germline V gene are SGHTA and FQGTGA. The CDR3 spells CASSRGGSQETQYF. DNA for the CDR3: TGTGCCAGCAGCCGCGGGGGGTCCCAAGAGACCCAGTACTTC.

The chain combines TRBV7-9 with TRBJ1-1; no clear D gene. V was pared by 6 bases and J by 11 bases, with 19 bases between. The CDR3 length is 13 residues. Germline V gene data show CDR1 as SEHNR and CDR2 as FQNEAQ (reference sequence). DNA of the CDR3: TGTGCCAGCAGTCCCCCCGAGAAAGTTTATGCTTTCTTT. Protein sequence: CASSPPEKVYAFF.

There are a few counts of this clonotype. The rearrangement joins TRBV20-1 to TRBJ2-7, with D maybe TRBD1 (5 bases). Germline CDR1 DFQATT, CDR2 SNEGSKA (reference sequence). The CDR3 spans 14 residues. V lost 1 base and J lost 3, with 13 bases in between. The CDR3 DNA reads TGCAGTGCTAGAGCCAGGGAAGCTCACTACGAGCAGTACTTC. It codes for CSARAREAHYEQYF.

At least ten counts were recorded for this clonotype. The chain uses TRBV10-3 and TRBJ1-1; tentatively, D is TRBD1 (5 bases). V was cut by 6 bases and J by 4 bases, with 15 bases left in between. In germline, CDR1 is ENHRY, CDR2 SYGVKD. CDR3 length: 14 amino acids. As DNA, the CDR3 is TGTGCCATCAGCCATCGAGGGGTAGCCACTGAAGCTTTCTTT. Translated, it gives CAISHRGVATEAFF.

CDR3 amino acids: CASSLGGRAYYEQYF. Written as DNA, the CDR3 is TGTGCCAGCAGCTTAGGCGGGCGGGCCTACTACGAGCAGTACTTC. V gene TRBV11-1 combines with J gene TRBJ2-7, with a possible D match to TRBD2 (5 bases). Trimming removed 1 base at V and 3 bases at J, with 13 bases between. Germline V gene data show CDR1 as SGHAT and CDR2 as FQDESV (reference sequence). This CDR3 region has 15 residues.

This clonotype was picked up a small number of times. J is TRBJ2-2 and V is TRBV12-3 or TRBV12-4; 8 nucleotides agree with TRBD1. V was pared by 9 bases and J by 4 bases, with 10 bases of the junction left unmatched. There are 15 residues in the CDR3. CDR3 amino acids: CASLTGTGSTGELFF. CDR3 in DNA: TGTGCCAGTCTCACCGGGACAGGTTCCACCGGGGAGCTGTTTTTT.

This clonotype showed up many times. The chain combines TRBV15 with TRBJ2-7; D not resolved. Trimming shortened V by 1 base and J by 3 bases, and 7 bases separated the two germline ends. The CDR3 runs 13 residues. Germline CDR1 LNHNV, CDR2 YYDKDF (reference sequence). The chain's CDR3 is CATSRGVGYEQYF. In nucleotides, the CDR3 is TGTGCCACCAGCAGAGGGGTGGGCTACGAGCAGTACTTC.

This rearrangement joins TRBV5-5 to TRBJ1-4; 9 bases map to TRBD1. V was pared by 4 bases and J by 6 bases, with 4 bases of the junction left unmatched. Germline loops: CDR1 SGHKS, CDR2 YYEKEE (reference sequence). CDR3 size: 14 residues. The CDR3 DNA follows: TGTGCCAGCAGCACTACAGGGGGCGATGAAAAACTGTTTTTT. This translates into CASSTTGGDEKLFF.

CDR3 DNA: TGTGCCAGCAGCGGCATGACTGGAGAGCAGTACTTC. Its protein product is CASSGMTGEQYF. The chain employs TRBV9 and TRBJ2-7; D call uncertain. The CDR3 runs 12 residues. V was pared by 3 bases and J by 7 bases, with 11 bases between. The germline CDR1 and CDR2 sequences are SGDLS and YYNGEE.

The V call is TRBV7-2, the J call TRBJ1-1, with TRBD1 identical over 8 bases. Germline values: CDR1 SGHTA, CDR2 FQGNSA. Unmatched junction bases numbered 9, after V lost 1 base and J lost 5 bases. This CDR3 contains 16 residues. CDR3 in DNA: TGTGCCAGCAGCTTAGTTGCGGGACAGGTGGGAACTGAAGCTTTCTTT. Its translation is CASSLVAGQVGTEAFF.

This clonotype was observed many times. The chain links TRBV29-1 to TRBJ1-1, with a tentative D call TRBD1 (5 bases). Germline lookup yields CDR1 SQVTM and CDR2 ANQGSEA. There are 12 residues in the CDR3. The V and J ends lost 3 bases and 4 bases respectively, with 9 bases between them. The CDR3 nucleotides read TGCAGCGTTGAGCAGGGTGGCACTGAAGCTTTCTTT. Translated: CSVEQGGTEAFF.

The table lists this clonotype with a few counts. The chain is built from TRBV7-9 and TRBJ2-5, with TRBD1 as a possible D gene (8 bases). In germline, CDR1 is SEHNR, CDR2 FQNEAQ (reference sequence). The CDR3 extends over 16 amino acids. The V end was cut by 5 bases, the J end by 1 base, with 17 bases between. The CDR3 protein is CASSLGQGGFQETQYF. The CDR3 nucleotides read TGTGCCAGCAGCCTCGGACAGGGAGGGTTCCAAGAGACCCAGTACTTC.

This clonotype showed up many times. CDR3 in amino acids: CASSRKTDSGANVLTF. The CDR3 coding sequence is TGTGCCAGTAGTAGGAAGACGGACTCTGGGGCCAACGTCCTGACTTTC. This chain connects TRBV19 to TRBJ2-6; D not resolved. Germline loops: CDR1 LNHDA, CDR2 SQIVND (reference sequence). The length of the CDR3 is 16 residues. V dropped 4 bases and J dropped 0 bases, with 10 bases sitting between them. The full variable domain, rest sourced from reference TRBV19 and TRBJ2-6, is DGGITQSPKYLFRKEGQNVTLSCEQNLNHDAMYWYRQDPGQGLRLIYYSQIVNDFQKGDIAEGYSVSREKKESFPLTVTSAQKNPTAFYLCASSRKTDSGANVLTFGAGSRLTVL.

To note about this clonotype: At one end, the junction sequence differs from germline, possibly due to a read error. J is TRBJ1-5 and V is TRBV5-1; TRBD1 aligns across 7 bases. From germline, CDR1 is SGHRS and CDR2 YFSETQ. This CDR3 comprises 14 residues. This chain's CDR3 is CSSSLRQGGQPQHF. The CDR3 region has the DNA TGCTCCAGCAGCTTGCGACAGGGTGGTCAGCCCCAGCATTTT.

V usage is TRBV6-6 and J usage is TRBJ1-1, with D perhaps TRBD1 (5 bases). CDR1 and CDR2 from the germline V gene are MNHNY and SVGAGI (reference sequence). The CDR3 spans 14 residues. V gave up 5 bases and J gave up 2 bases, with 12 bases separating them. The CDR3 reads CASSPTTENTEAFF. The CDR3 nucleotides are TGTGCCAGCAGTCCCACGACAGAAAACACTGAAGCTTTCTTT.